The next 8 T cell receptor beta chains were all read from a single sample in a study of regulatory T cells in long-lasting Graves disease. Described time point: newly diagnosed GD, antithyroid drugs for less than 3 months. The TCR library was made from RNA extracted from PBMCs. HTBI primers from iRepertoire and Arm-PCR of CDR3 regions yielded the TCR beta libraries. Via MiXCR, TCRdb re-called the multiplex PCR reads, giving one row per CDR3 protein. The sample holds approximately 540,000 distinct CDR3 sequences, approximately 12% seen once. The sample was also reused in another study, on T cells in Graves' hyperthyroidism and ophthalmopathy.

The material was peripheral blood mononuclear cells (PBMCs), obtained at new diagnosis, from a patient treated with antithyroid drugs. The receptors stem from a young woman with Graves disease.

This clonotype came up many times. The chain links TRBV7-2 to TRBJ2-3; D is undetermined. With 2 bases removed from V and 2 bases from J, the gap between germline ends came to 8 bases. The CDR3 consists of 14 residues. CDR1 is SGHTA and CDR2 is FQGNSA in the germline V gene. This chain's CDR3 is CASSLRWSTDTQYF. The CDR3, as DNA: TGTGCCAGCAGCTTACGGTGGTCCACAGATACGCAGTATTTT.

This clonotype was seen a single time. A much larger clonotype is one base distant, so this may be a read error. This rearrangement joins TRBV27 to TRBJ1-5; the match to TRBD1 covers 7 bases. The CDR3 is 16 amino acids. Unmatched junction bases numbered 16, after V lost 5 bases and J lost 9 bases. CDR1 is MNHEY and CDR2 is SMNVEV in the germline V gene (reference sequence). The CDR3 protein is CASSARGGTADRPQHF. In DNA, the CDR3 is TGTGCCAGCAGTGCGAGGGGCGGGACAGCCGATCGGCCCCAGCATTTT.

In its sample, this clonotype was seen a few times. V is TRBV19 and J is TRBJ1-5; TRBD1 aligns across 8 bases. The CDR3 extends over 15 amino acids. CDR1 and CDR2 from the germline V gene are LNHDA and SQIVND (reference sequence). J gave up 0 bases and V 7 bases, and 5 bases lay outside the gene matches. The CDR3 loop is CASNPGQVSNQPQHF. CDR3 nucleotide sequence: TGTGCCAGTAATCCGGGACAGGTTAGCAATCAGCCCCAGCATTTT. Based on the CDR3 plus reference TRBV19 and TRBJ1-5, the full variable domain is DGGITQSPKYLFRKEGQNVTLSCEQNLNHDAMYWYRQDPGQGLRLIYYSQIVNDFQKGDIAEGYSVSREKKESFPLTVTSAQKNPTAFYLCASNPGQVSNQPQHFGDGTRLSIL.

The CDR3 DNA is TGTGCCAGCAGGACAGCCCTGAACACCGGGGAGCTGTTTTTT. This sequence encodes CASRTALNTGELFF. The chain is built from TRBV12-3 or TRBV12-4 and TRBJ2-2; D possibly corresponds to TRBD1 (5 bases). The germline V and J ends were trimmed by 6 bases and 1 base, with 9 bases remaining between them. This CDR3 comprises 14 residues.

This clonotype occurred many times. CDR3 sequence (DNA): TGTGCCTTGGGACCATCCTCACCTGAAGCTTTCTTT. It encodes CALGPSSPEAFF. The chain combines TRBV30 with TRBJ1-1; TRBD1 is a possible D gene (5 bases). This CDR3 comprises 12 residues. Germline V lookup: CDR1 GTSNPN, CDR2 SVGIG (reference sequence). With 7 bases removed from V and 6 bases from J, the gap between germline ends came to 15 bases.

With respect to this clonotype: This may arise from a read error, as a much more abundant clone is one base away. The rearrangement joins TRBV6-2 or TRBV6-3 to TRBJ2-7; TRBD1 matches 10 bases. Per the germline V gene, CDR1 is MNHEY and CDR2 is SVGEGT. The CDR3 consists of 17 residues. CDR3 sequence (DNA): TGTGCCAGCAGTTACATCCCCCGGGACAGGGGTTCCTGCGAGCAGTACTTC. Amino acids: CASSYIPRDRGSCEQYF.

The chain uses TRBV19 and TRBJ2-1; 10 bases fit TRBD2. CDR1 and CDR2 (germline): LNHDA, SQIVND (reference sequence). The CDR3 has 15 amino acids. V dropped 5 bases and J dropped 8; count of bases not matched to a gene: 9. CDR3 nucleotide sequence: TGTGCCAGTAGTGATTCTAGCGGGAGTTTCTATGAGCAGTTCTTC. Residues: CASSDSSGSFYEQFF.

This clonotype was observed many times. The rearrangement uses TRBV18 and TRBJ1-1; D ambiguous. CDR3 length: 13 amino acids. From germline, CDR1 is KGHSH and CDR2 LQKENI. V lost 3 bases to trimming and J lost 1 base, with 6 bases between them. The CDR3 DNA is TGTGCCAGCTCACCGTCTAAGAACACTGAAGCTTTCTTT. Amino acids: CASSPSKNTEAFF.